In its sample, the clone carrying this TCR beta chain was seen many times. RNA transcripts gave rise to amplified TCR beta CDR3 regions. The HTBI primer set was used in a first-round RT-PCR of the TCR CDR3. TCRdb ran MiXCR on the multiplex PCR reads and lists one entry per CDR3 protein. The table shows hundreds of thousands of distinct CDR3 sequences, with approximately 13% occurring only once. Patients were excluded because of uncontrolled infection, other autoimmune disease, pregnancy or lactation. Germline-derived CDR1 and CDR2 are DFQATT and SNEGSKA (reference sequence). CDR3 length: 14 amino acids. V was clipped by 6 bases and J by 1 base; unmatched bases: 8. The data are from a study of T cells in Graves' hyperthyroidism and ophthalmopathy.

The sequencing input was blood. The TCR sequence derives from a woman between 18 and 30 years old with Graves' hyperthyroidism. The chain employs TRBV20-1 and TRBJ1-1, with 7 bases identical to TRBD1. The CDR3 DNA is TGCAGTGCGAGACTAACAGGGGCGAACACTGAAGCTTTCTTT. Translation: CSARLTGANTEAFF.